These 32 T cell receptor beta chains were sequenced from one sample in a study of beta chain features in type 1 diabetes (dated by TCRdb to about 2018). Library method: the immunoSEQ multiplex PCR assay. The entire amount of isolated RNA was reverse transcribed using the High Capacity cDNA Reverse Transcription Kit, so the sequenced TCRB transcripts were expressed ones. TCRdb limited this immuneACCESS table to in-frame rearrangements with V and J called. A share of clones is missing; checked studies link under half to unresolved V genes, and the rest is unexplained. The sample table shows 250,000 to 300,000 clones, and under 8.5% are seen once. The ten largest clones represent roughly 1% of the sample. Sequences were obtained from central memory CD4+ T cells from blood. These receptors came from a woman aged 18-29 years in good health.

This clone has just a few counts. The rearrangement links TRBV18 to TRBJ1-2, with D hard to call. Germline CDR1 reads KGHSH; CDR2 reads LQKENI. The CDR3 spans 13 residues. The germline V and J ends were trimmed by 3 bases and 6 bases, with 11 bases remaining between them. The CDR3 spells CASSPAGSHGYTF. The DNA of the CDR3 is TGTGCCAGCTCACCCGCCGGGAGCCATGGCTACACCTTC.

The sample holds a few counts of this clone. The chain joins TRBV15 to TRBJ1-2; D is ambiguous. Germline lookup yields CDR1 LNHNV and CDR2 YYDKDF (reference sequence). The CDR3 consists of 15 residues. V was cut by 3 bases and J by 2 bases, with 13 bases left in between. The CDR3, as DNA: TGTGCCACCAGCAGCGGGCGGGCAGTAAACTATGGCTACACCTTC. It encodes CATSSGRAVNYGYTF. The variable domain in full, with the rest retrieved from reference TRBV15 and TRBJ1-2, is DAMVIQNPRYQVTQFGKPVTLSCSQTLNHNVMYWYQQKSSQAPKLLFHYYDKDFNNEADTPDNFQSRRPNTSFCFLDIRSPGLGDTAMYLCATSSGRAVNYGYTFGSGTRLTVV.

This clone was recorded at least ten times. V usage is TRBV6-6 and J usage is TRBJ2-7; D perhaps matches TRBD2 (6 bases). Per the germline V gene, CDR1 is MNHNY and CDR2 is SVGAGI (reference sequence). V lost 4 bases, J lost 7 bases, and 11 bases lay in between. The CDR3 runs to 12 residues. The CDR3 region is CASSWTGAEQYF. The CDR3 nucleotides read TGTGCCAGCAGTTGGACGGGAGCTGAGCAGTACTTC.

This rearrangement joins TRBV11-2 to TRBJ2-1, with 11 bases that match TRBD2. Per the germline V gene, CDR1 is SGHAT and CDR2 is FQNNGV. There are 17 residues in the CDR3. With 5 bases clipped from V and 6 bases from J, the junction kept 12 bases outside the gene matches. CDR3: CASSLTAGLAGSNEQFF. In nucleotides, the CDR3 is TGTGCCAGCAGCCTAACAGCAGGACTAGCGGGTTCCAATGAGCAGTTCTTC.

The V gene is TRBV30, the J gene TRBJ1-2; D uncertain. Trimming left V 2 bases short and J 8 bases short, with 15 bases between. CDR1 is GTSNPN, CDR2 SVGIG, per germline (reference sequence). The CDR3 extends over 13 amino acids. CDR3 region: CAWSYRSNGGYTF. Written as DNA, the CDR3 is TGTGCCTGGAGTTACCGATCCAACGGGGGCTACACCTTC.

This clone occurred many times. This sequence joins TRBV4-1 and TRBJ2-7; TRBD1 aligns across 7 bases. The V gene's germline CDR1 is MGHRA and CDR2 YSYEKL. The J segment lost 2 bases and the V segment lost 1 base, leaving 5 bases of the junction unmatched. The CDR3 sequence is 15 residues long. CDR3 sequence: CASSQAPQGTYEQYV. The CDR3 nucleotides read TGCGCCAGCAGCCAAGCCCCACAGGGGACCTACGAGCAGTACGTC.

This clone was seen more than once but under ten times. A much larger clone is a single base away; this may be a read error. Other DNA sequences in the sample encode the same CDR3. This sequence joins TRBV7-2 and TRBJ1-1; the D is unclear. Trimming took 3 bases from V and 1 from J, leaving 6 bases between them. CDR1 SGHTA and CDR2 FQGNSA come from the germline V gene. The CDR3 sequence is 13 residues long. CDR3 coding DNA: TGTGCCAGCAGCTTCTCCCCGAACACTGAAGCTTTCTTT. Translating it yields CASSFSPNTEAFF.

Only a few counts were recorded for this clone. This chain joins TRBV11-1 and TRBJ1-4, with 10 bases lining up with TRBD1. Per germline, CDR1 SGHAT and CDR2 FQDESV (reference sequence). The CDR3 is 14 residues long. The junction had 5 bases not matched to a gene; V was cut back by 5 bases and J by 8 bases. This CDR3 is CASSTDRGSEKLFF. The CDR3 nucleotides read TGTGCCAGCAGCACGGACAGGGGGAGCGAAAAACTGTTTTTT. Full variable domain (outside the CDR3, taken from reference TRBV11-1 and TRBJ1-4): EAEVAQSPRYKITEKSQAVAFWCDPISGHATLYWYRQILGQGPELLVQFQDESVVDDSQLPKDRFSAERLKGVDSTLKIQPAELGDSAMYLCASSTDRGSEKLFFGSGTQLSVL.

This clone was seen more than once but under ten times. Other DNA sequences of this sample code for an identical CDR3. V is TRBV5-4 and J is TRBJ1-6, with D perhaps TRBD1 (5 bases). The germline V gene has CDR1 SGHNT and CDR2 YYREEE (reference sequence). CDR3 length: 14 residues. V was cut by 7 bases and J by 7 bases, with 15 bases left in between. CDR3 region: CASGRRDRNSPLHF. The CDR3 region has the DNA TGTGCCAGCGGACGACGGGACCGAAATTCACCCCTCCACTTT.

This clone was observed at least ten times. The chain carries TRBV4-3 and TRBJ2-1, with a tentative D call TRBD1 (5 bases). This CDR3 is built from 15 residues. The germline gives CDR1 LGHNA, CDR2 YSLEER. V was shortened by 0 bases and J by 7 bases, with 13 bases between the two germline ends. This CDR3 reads CASSQDYRLWNEQFF. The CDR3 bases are TGCGCCAGCAGCCAAGACTACAGGCTGTGGAATGAGCAGTTCTTC.

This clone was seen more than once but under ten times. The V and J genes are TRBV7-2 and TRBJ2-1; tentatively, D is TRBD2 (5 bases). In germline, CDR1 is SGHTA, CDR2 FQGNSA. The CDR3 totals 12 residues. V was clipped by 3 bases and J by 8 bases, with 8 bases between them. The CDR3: CASSFRGYEQFF. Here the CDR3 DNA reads TGTGCCAGCAGCTTTCGGGGTTATGAGCAGTTCTTC.

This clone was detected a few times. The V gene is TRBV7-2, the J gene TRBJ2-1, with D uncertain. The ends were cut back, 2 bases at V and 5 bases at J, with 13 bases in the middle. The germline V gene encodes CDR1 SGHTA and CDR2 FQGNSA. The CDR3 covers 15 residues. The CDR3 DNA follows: TGTGCCAGCAGCTTAAGACCCACCCCCAACAATGAGCAGTTCTTC. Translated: CASSLRPTPNNEQFF.

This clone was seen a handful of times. The CDR3, as DNA: TGTGCCAGCTGGAGGGGCCCGAACACTGAAGCTTTCTTT. It translates to CASWRGPNTEAFF. The chain uses TRBV6-1 and TRBJ1-1, with D possibly TRBD1 on 5 matching bases. Trimming shortened V by 8 bases and J by 1 base, and 11 bases separated the two germline ends. Germline V gene sequence: CDR1 MNHNS, CDR2 SASEGT. CDR3 length: 13 amino acids.

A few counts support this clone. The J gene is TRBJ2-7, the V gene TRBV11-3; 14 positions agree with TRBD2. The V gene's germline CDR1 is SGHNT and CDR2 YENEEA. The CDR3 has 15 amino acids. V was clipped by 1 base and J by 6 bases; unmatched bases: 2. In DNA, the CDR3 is TGTGCCAGCAGCTTAGTAGGACTAGCGGGAGGCGAGCAGTACTTC. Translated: CASSLVGLAGGEQYF.

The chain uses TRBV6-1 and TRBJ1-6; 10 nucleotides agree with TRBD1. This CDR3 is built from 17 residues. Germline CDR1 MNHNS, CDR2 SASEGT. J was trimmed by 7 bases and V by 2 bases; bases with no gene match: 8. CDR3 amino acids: CASSERDRGVWNSPLHF. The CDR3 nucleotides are TGTGCCAGCAGTGAAAGGGACAGGGGAGTTTGGAATTCACCCCTCCACTTT.

The CDR3 spells CSVSPNEQFF. Written as DNA, the CDR3 is TGCAGCGTATCCCCCAATGAGCAGTTCTTC. The J gene is TRBJ2-1, the V gene TRBV20-1; D is uncertain. The length of the CDR3 is 10 residues. Germline loops: CDR1 DFQATT, CDR2 SNEGSKA (reference sequence).

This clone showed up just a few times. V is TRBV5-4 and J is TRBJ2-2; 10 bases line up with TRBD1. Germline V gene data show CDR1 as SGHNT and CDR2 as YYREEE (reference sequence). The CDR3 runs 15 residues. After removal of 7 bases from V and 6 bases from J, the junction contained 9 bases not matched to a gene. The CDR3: CASGRTGGFAGELFF. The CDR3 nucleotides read TGTGCCAGCGGACGGACAGGGGGTTTCGCCGGGGAGCTGTTTTTT.

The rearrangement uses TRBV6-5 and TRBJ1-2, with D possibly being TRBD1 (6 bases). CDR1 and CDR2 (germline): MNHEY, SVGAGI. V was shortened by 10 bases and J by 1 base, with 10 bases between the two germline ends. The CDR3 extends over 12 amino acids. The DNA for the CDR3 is TGTGCCACCCGACAGGTTAACTATGGCTACACCTTC. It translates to CATRQVNYGYTF.

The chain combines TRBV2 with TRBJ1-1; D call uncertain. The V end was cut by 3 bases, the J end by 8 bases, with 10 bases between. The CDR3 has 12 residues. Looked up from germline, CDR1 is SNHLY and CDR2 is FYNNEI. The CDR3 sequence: CASSDAGTEAFF. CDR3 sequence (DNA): TGTGCCAGCAGTGATGCAGGCACAGAAGCTTTCTTT.

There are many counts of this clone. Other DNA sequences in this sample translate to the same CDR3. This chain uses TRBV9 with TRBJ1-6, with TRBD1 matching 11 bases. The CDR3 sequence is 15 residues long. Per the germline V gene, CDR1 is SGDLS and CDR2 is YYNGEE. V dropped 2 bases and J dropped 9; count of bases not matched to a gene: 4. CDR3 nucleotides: TGTGCCAGCAGCGTCGGGACAGGGGGAAGTTCACCCCTCCACTTT. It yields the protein CASSVGTGGSSPLHF.

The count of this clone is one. CDR3 bases: TGTGCCAGCAGGGCAATCCAAAATGGGCCCTACGAGCAGTACGTC. Translation: CASRAIQNGPYEQYV. This chain connects TRBV6-6 to TRBJ2-7; no clear D. CDR3 length: 15 residues. From germline, CDR1 is MNHNY and CDR2 SVGAGI (reference sequence). The ends were cut back, 6 bases at V and 2 bases at J, with 17 bases in the middle.

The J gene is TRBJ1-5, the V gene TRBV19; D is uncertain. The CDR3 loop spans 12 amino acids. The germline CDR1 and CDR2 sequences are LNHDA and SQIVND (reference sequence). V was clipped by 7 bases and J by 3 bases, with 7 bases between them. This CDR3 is CASNWFNQPQHF. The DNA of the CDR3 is TGTGCCAGTAATTGGTTCAATCAGCCCCAGCATTTT.

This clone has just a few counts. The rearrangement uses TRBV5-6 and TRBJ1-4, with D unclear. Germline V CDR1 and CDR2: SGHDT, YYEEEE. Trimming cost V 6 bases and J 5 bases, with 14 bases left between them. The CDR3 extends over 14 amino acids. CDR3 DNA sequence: TGTGCCAGCACCCCACGGGGAGAGAATGAAAAACTGTTTTTT. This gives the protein CASTPRGENEKLFF.

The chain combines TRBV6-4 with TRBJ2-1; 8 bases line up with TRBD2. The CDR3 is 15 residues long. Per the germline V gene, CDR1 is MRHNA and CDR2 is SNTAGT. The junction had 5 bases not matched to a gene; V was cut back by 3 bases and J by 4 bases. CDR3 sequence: CASSEGLAGYNEQFF. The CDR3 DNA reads TGTGCCAGCAGTGAAGGGCTAGCGGGTTACAATGAGCAGTTCTTC.

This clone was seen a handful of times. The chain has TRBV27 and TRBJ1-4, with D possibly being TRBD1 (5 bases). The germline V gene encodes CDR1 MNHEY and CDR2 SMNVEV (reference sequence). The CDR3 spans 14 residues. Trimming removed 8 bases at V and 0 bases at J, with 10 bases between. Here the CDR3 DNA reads TGTGCCAGCTCAAGACAGACAACTAATGAAAAACTGTTTTTT. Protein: CASSRQTTNEKLFF. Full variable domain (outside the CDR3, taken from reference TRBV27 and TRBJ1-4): EAQVTQNPRYLITVTGKKLTVTCSQNMNHEYMSWYRQDPGLGLRQIYYSMNVEVTDKGDVPEGYKVSRKEKRNFPLILESPSPNQTSLYFCASSRQTTNEKLFFGSGTQLSVL.

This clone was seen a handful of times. The CDR3 coding sequence is TGTGCCAGCAGCCTTCCCCGTCAGCCCCAGCATTTT. It translates to CASSLPRQPQHF. The chain employs TRBV28 and TRBJ1-5; D gene uncertain. Germline CDR1 reads MDHEN; CDR2 reads SYDVKM. The CDR3 consists of 12 residues. V was shortened by 6 bases and J by 6 bases, with 9 bases between the two germline ends. Combining the CDR3 with reference TRBV28 and TRBJ1-5 gives the whole variable domain DVKVTQSSRYLVKRTGEKVFLECVQDMDHENMFWYRQDPGLGLRLIYFSYDVKMKEKGDIPEGYSVSREKKERFSLILESASTNQTSMYLCASSLPRQPQHFGDGTRLSIL.

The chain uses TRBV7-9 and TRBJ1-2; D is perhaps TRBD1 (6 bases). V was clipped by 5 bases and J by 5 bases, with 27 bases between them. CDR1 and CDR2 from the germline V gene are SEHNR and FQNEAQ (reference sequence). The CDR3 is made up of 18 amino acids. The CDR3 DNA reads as TGTGCCAGCAGCCCAAGGCCGGGACAACCAATTGCCCCTTATGGCTACACCTTC. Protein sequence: CASSPRPGQPIAPYGYTF.

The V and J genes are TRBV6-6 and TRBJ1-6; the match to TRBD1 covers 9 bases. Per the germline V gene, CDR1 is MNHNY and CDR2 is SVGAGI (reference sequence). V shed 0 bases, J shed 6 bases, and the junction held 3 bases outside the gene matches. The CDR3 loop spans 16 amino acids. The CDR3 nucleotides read TGTGCCAGCAGTTACTCGCCGGGACAGGGTAATTCACCCCTCCACTTT. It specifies CASSYSPGQGNSPLHF.

CDR3 in amino acids: CASSSAGRETQYF. The CDR3, as DNA: TGTGCCAGCAGCTCGGCGGGCCGAGAGACCCAGTACTTC. The gene calls are TRBV7-9 and TRBJ2-5, with D perhaps TRBD2 (5 bases). The V and J ends lost 4 bases and 4 bases respectively, with 10 bases between them. The CDR3 totals 13 residues. Germline lookup yields CDR1 SEHNR and CDR2 FQNEAQ (reference sequence).

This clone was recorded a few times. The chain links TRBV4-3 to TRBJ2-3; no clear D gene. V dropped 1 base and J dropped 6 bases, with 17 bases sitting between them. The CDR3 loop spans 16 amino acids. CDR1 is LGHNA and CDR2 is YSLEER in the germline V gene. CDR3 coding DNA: TGCGCCAGCAGCCAAGGGGCCTCGCCGTCTTCGGATACGCAGTATTTT. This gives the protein CASSQGASPSSDTQYF.

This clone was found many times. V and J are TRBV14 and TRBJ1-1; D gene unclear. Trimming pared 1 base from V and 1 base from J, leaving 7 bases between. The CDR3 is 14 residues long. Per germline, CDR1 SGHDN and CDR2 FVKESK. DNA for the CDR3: TGTGCCAGCAGCCAAGTGGGGAAGAACACTGAAGCTTTCTTT. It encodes CASSQVGKNTEAFF.

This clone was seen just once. CDR3 loop: CASSMTLPTWQYF. Here the CDR3 DNA reads TGTGCCAGCAGCATGACTCTTCCGACATGGCAGTATTTT. The V call is TRBV11-2, the J call TRBJ2-3; D is uncertain. There are 13 residues in the CDR3. CDR1 and CDR2 from the germline V gene are SGHAT and FQNNGV. Between the trimmed V and J ends, which lost 5 bases and 11 bases, there was a span of 17 bases.